This entry lists 17 T cell receptor beta chains sequenced from one sample in a study of response to subunit inactivated influenza vaccine. Using its own MiXCR run on the RT-PCR reads, TCRdb lists one record per CDR3 protein. The sample lists some 600,000 distinct CDR3 sequences, 14% occurring once. Sequenced here: PBMCs from blood, sampled around two weeks before vaccination. These TCRs come from a man over 45 who received an inactivated influenza vaccine.

This chain connects TRBV3-1 to TRBJ2-7; D perhaps matches TRBD2 (5 bases). V was shortened by 1 base and J by 3 bases, with 13 bases between the two germline ends. The CDR3 runs 15 residues. Germline CDR1 is LGHDT and CDR2 is YNNKEL (reference sequence). The CDR3 DNA reads as TGTGCCAGCAGCCAAGTTGCGGGCAATTACTACGAGCAGTACTTC. It yields the protein CASSQVAGNYYEQYF.

This clonotype was counted only a few times. This chain uses TRBV27 with TRBJ2-6; D perhaps matches TRBD1 (6 bases). V lost 3 bases and J 0 bases, leaving 12 bases between the germline ends. CDR1 and CDR2 (germline): MNHEY, SMNVEV (reference sequence). The CDR3 covers 17 residues. The CDR3 protein is CASSFLGARSGANVLTF. DNA for the CDR3: TGTGCCAGCAGTTTTCTGGGGGCCCGCTCTGGGGCCAACGTCCTGACTTTC.

This clonotype was detected a few times. This chain's CDR3 is CATSRDRKGGTEAFF. The DNA for the CDR3 is TGTGCCACCAGCAGAGATCGGAAGGGAGGGACTGAAGCTTTCTTT. The J gene is TRBJ1-1, the V gene TRBV15; D gene uncertain. Germline loops: CDR1 LNHNV, CDR2 YYDKDF (reference sequence). Between the trimmed V and J ends, which lost 0 bases and 5 bases, there was a span of 13 bases. This CDR3 contains 15 residues.

This clonotype was observed a few times. The chain recombines TRBV5-1 with TRBJ2-1; 8 positions agree with TRBD1. The CDR3 has 14 residues. Looked up from germline, CDR1 is SGHRS and CDR2 is YFSETQ. V dropped 0 bases and J dropped 7; count of bases not matched to a gene: 3. CDR3 bases: TGCGCCAGCAGCTTGGGGACAGGGAAGAATGAGCAGTTCTTC. Protein sequence: CASSLGTGKNEQFF. Full variable domain (outside the CDR3, taken from reference TRBV5-1 and TRBJ2-1): KAGVTQTPRYLIKTRGQQVTLSCSPISGHRSVSWYQQTPGQGLQFLFEYFSETQRNKGNFPGRFSGRQFSNSRSEMNVSTLELGDSALYLCASSLGTGKNEQFFGPGTRLTVL.

The chain has TRBV5-1 and TRBJ2-2; no clear D gene. The CDR3 has 16 amino acids. V shed 0 bases and J shed 1 base, with 10 bases lying between them. Germline V gene data show CDR1 as SGHRS and CDR2 as YFSETQ. The CDR3 nucleotides are TGCGCCAGCAGCTTGGTAGGGCCAAAGAACACCGGGGAGCTGTTTTTT. The encoded protein is CASSLVGPKNTGELFF.

The V gene is TRBV9, the J gene TRBJ2-3; D gene uncertain. The CDR3 loop spans 14 amino acids. Germline V gene lookup returns CDR1 SGDLS and CDR2 YYNGEE. Trimming removed 3 bases from V and 3 bases from J, with 11 bases in between. The CDR3 DNA reads as TGTGCCAGCAGCGCCAACTTGGGGACAGATACGCAGTATTTT. It specifies CASSANLGTDTQYF.

This sequence joins TRBV30 and TRBJ1-1; 9 bases are shared with TRBD1. Trimming cost V 4 bases and J 5 bases; bases outside gene matches: 2. This CDR3 comprises 12 residues. Germline values: CDR1 GTSNPN, CDR2 SVGIG (reference sequence). The CDR3 is CAWMTGGTEAFF. CDR3 sequence (DNA): TGTGCCTGGATGACAGGGGGTACTGAAGCTTTCTTT.

This clonotype was counted between two and nine times. This rearrangement joins TRBV6-4 to TRBJ2-3, with D possibly being TRBD2 (5 bases). V lost 5 bases, J lost 0 bases, and 12 bases lay in between. This CDR3 region has 15 residues. CDR1 and CDR2 from the germline V gene are MRHNA and SNTAGT. The CDR3 nucleotides are TGTGCCAGCAGTACCGGGGTAGCTAGCACAGATACGCAGTATTTT. Translated, it gives CASSTGVASTDTQYF.

The sample holds a few counts of this clonotype. For the CDR3, the DNA is TGTGCCAGCAGCCAGACACAAGGTGAAGCTTTCTTT. Its protein product is CASSQTQGEAFF. The chain uses TRBV3-1 and TRBJ1-1; D is unclear. The V gene lost 3 bases and the J gene lost 7 bases, with 9 bases spanning the gap. The CDR3 runs 12 residues. CDR1 and CDR2 (germline): LGHDT, YNNKEL (reference sequence). Full variable domain (outside the CDR3, taken from reference TRBV3-1 and TRBJ1-1): DTAVSQTPKYLVTQMGNDKSIKCEQNLGHDTMYWYKQDSKKFLKIMFSYNNKELIINETVPNRFSPKSPDKAHLNLHINSLELGDSAVYFCASSQTQGEAFFGQGTRLTVV.

The chain links TRBV6-5 to TRBJ2-1; maybe TRBD2 (6 bases). V was pared by 0 bases and J by 2 bases, with 11 bases between. Germline V gene data show CDR1 as MNHEY and CDR2 as SVGAGI. CDR3 length: 16 amino acids. The CDR3 spells CASSYSLAQTYNEQFF. CDR3 coding DNA: TGTGCCAGCAGTTACTCCCTAGCGCAGACCTACAATGAGCAGTTCTTC.

The chain couples TRBV20-1 to TRBJ2-5; 9 nucleotides match TRBD1. This CDR3 has 16 amino acids. Germline V CDR1 and CDR2: DFQATT, SNEGSKA (reference sequence). V dropped 3 bases and J dropped 2; count of bases not matched to a gene: 10. The CDR3 protein is CSASPLGQGPQETQYF. DNA for the CDR3: TGCAGTGCTAGCCCCCTCGGACAGGGGCCACAAGAGACCCAGTACTTC.

The gene calls are TRBV9 and TRBJ1-3, with 7 nucleotides matching TRBD1. The V segment lost 7 bases and the J segment 3 bases; nucleotides outside the gene matches: 7. Germline V gene data show CDR1 as SGDLS and CDR2 as YYNGEE. This CDR3 region has 14 residues. The CDR3 bases are TGTGCCAGCGGGGACAGTCTTGGTGGAAACACCATATATTTT. It encodes CASGDSLGGNTIYF.

The chain combines TRBV20-1 with TRBJ1-5; 7 nucleotides agree with TRBD1. Germline V gene lookup returns CDR1 DFQATT and CDR2 SNEGSKA (reference sequence). V shed 5 bases and J 1 base; nucleotides not matched to a gene: 8. CDR3 size: 15 residues. Here the CDR3 DNA reads TGCAGTGCTTCCGGACAGGTCTCCAGCAATCAGCCCCAGCATTTT. It yields the protein CSASGQVSSNQPQHF.

This sequence joins TRBV7-2 and TRBJ2-7; 14 nucleotides line up with TRBD2. The CDR3 sequence is 17 residues long. The germline gives CDR1 SGHTA, CDR2 FQGNSA. V was pared by 3 bases and J by 2 bases, with 6 bases of the junction left unmatched. CDR3 sequence (DNA): TGTGCCAGCAGCTTGGGACTAGCGGGGGTAAATGCCTACGAGCAGTACTTC. Encoded protein: CASSLGLAGVNAYEQYF. Based on the CDR3 plus reference TRBV7-2 and TRBJ2-7, the full variable domain is GAGVSQSPSNKVTEKGKDVELRCDPISGHTALYWYRQSLGQGLEFLIYFQGNSAPDKSGLPSDRFSAERTGGSVSTLTIQRTQQEDSAVYLCASSLGLAGVNAYEQYFGPGTRLTVT.

The rearrangement links TRBV28 to TRBJ1-2; D remains ambiguous. V was shortened by 4 bases and J by 8 bases, with 14 bases between the two germline ends. CDR1 MDHEN and CDR2 SYDVKM come from the germline V gene. The CDR3 has 13 amino acids. CDR3 in amino acids: CASSWVGATGYTF. The DNA for the CDR3 is TGTGCCAGCAGTTGGGTGGGCGCGACCGGCTACACCTTC.

This clonotype was detected ten times or more. The gene calls are TRBV12-3 or TRBV12-4 and TRBJ1-1, with D perhaps matching TRBD1 (5 bases). V lost 5 bases and J 6 bases, leaving 10 bases between the germline ends. This CDR3 comprises 12 residues. The chain's CDR3 is CASSGGSPEAFF. CDR3 in DNA: TGTGCCAGCAGTGGGGGGTCCCCTGAAGCTTTCTTT.

The chain has TRBV29-1 and TRBJ1-2; D possibly corresponds to TRBD1 (5 bases). The germline V gene has CDR1 SQVTM and CDR2 ANQGSEA. Trimming pared 7 bases from V and 4 bases from J, leaving 19 bases between. This CDR3 region has 14 residues. CDR3 DNA sequence: TGCAGCGCCATACCGAGTCGAGGGGCCTATGGCTACACCTTC. It specifies CSAIPSRGAYGYTF.